This TCR beta chain was observed in a study of molecular identifiers for immune sequencing clone quantification. Findings of the study overall: Identical TCR molecules that share a barcode could lead to an underestimation of highly expanded clone sizes. In naive cells, clones above 20 RNA copies held under 1% of molecules, whereas in effector cells they held over 98%.

Using 10%, 30% or 50% RNA, naive CD8 libraries were derived from 20,000 to 1,000,000 sorted cells. Comments on this clonotype: Its antigen is undetermined.

Making the bulk TCR libraries relied on previously described methods and listed TCR primers. TCRdb ran MiXCR on the PCR reads and lists one entry per CDR3 protein. Counted here are 460,000 or so distinct CDR3 sequences, 20% to 25% occurring once; the ten biggest clones make up roughly 0.81%. The CDR3 runs to 14 residues. J gave up 9 bases and V 7 bases, and 10 bases lay outside the gene matches. The TCR originated in a human donor in good health. Some libraries in this study had Jurkat cell RNA spiked in. The rearrangement links TRBV12-3 or TRBV12-4 to TRBJ2-1; 9 positions agree with TRBD1. The sequenced material came from naive CD8+ T cells from blood, with Jurkat cell RNA spiked in. The subset is: FACS-sorted CD8+CD4-CCR7+CD45RA+ naive T cells. DNA for the CDR3: TGTGCCAGCACTCACCCTGACAGGGGGACTGAGCAGTTCTTC. Its protein is CASTHPDRGTEQFF.